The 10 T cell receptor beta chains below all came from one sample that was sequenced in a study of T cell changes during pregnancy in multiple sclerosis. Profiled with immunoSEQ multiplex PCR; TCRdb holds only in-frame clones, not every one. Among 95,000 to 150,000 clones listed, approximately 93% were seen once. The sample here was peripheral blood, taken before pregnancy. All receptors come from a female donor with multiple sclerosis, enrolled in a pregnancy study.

DNA of the CDR3: TGTGCCAGCAGTTACACAAAGACCCAGTACTTC. Translating gives CASSYTKTQYF. The V and J genes are TRBV6-5 and TRBJ2-5; D remains ambiguous. V lost 2 bases and J lost 6, with 4 bases in between. Germline V gene sequence: CDR1 MNHEY, CDR2 SVGAGI. CDR3 length equals 11 residues.

The CDR3 here is CASSLAGGSTDTQYF. CDR3 coding DNA: TGTGCCAGCAGCTTAGCGGGGGGGTCCACAGATACGCAGTATTTT. V is TRBV11-2 and J is TRBJ2-3, with 8 bases aligning to TRBD2. The CDR3 extends over 15 amino acids. Germline CDR1 is SGHAT and CDR2 is FQNNGV. V shed 1 base and J 2 bases; nucleotides not matched to a gene: 2.

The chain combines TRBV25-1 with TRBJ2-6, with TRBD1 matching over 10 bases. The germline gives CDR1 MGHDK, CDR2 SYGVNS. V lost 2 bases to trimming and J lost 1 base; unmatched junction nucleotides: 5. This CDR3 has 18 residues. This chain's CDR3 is CASSELRDRGSGANVLTF. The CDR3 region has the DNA TGTGCCAGCAGTGAACTCCGGGACAGGGGATCTGGGGCCAACGTCCTGACTTTC.

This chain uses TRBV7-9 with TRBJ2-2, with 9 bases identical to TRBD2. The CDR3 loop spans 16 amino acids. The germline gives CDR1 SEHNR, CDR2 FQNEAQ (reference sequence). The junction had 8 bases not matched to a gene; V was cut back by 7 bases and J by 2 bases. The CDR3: CASTPGTSSNTGELFF. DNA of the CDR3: TGTGCCAGCACCCCCGGGACTAGCAGCAACACCGGGGAGCTGTTTTTT.

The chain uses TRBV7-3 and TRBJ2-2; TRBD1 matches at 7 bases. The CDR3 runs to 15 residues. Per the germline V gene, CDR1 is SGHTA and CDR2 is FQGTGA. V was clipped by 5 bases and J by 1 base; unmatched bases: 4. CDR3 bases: TGTGCCAGCAGCGCGAGACAGGGGAACACCGGGGAGCTGTTTTTT. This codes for CASSARQGNTGELFF.

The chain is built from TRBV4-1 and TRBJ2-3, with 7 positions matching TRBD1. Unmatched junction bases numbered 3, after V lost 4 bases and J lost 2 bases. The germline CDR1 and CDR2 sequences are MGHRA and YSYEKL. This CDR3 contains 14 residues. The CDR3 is CASSPGQNTDTQYF. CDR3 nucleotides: TGCGCCAGCAGCCCGGGACAGAACACAGATACGCAGTATTTT.

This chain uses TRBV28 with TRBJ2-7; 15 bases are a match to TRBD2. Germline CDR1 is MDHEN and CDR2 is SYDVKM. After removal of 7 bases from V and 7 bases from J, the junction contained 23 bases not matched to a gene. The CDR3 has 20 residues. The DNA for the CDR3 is TGTGCCAGCATGGGTCCTTCTTATCCGGGACTAGCGGGAGGAGTGGGGGAGCAGTACTTC. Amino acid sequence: CASMGPSYPGLAGGVGEQYF.

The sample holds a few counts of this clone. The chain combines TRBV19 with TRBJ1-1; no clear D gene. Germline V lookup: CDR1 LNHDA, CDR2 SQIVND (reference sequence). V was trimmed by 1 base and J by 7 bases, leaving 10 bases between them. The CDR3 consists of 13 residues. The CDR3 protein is CASSIVSGREAFF. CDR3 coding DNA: TGTGCCAGTAGTATAGTCTCAGGCCGTGAAGCTTTCTTT.

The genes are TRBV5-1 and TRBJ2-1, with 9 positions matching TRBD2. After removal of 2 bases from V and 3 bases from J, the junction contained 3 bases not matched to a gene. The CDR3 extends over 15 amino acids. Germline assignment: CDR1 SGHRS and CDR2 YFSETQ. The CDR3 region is CASSFETSGYNEQFF. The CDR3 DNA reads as TGCGCCAGCAGCTTTGAGACTAGCGGCTACAATGAGCAGTTCTTC.

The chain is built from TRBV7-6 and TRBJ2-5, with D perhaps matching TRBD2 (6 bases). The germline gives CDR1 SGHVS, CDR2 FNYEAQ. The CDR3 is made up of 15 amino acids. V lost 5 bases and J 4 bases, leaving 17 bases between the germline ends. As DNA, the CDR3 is TGTGCCAGCAGCAAGCAGCCGGGGCGGGGAGAGACCCAGTACTTC. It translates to CASSKQPGRGETQYF.